This T cell receptor beta chain was sequenced for a study of T-cell reconstitution after alpha-beta-depleted transplantation in children. Trimming took off 3 bases at V and 3 bases at J, with 14 bases between the two ends. The CDR3 has 14 residues. The germline V gene has CDR1 DFQATT and CDR2 SNEGSKA (reference sequence). The TCRbeta library incorporated unique molecular identifiers. MiXCR, run by TCRdb on the PCR reads, gives a single entry per CDR3 protein. The data show 640,000 or so distinct CDR3 sequences, 16% seen once. This chain links TRBV20-1 with TRBJ1-2; D perhaps matches TRBD1 (6 bases). The sequence was collected from a human donor who donated a stem cell graft to a child with acute myeloid leukemia. The sample consisted of PBMCs from the stem cell graft donor, taken from the stem cell graft. CDR3 sequence: CSARDTGWYYGYTF. CDR3 nucleotides: TGCAGTGCTAGGGACACAGGGTGGTACTATGGCTACACCTTC.